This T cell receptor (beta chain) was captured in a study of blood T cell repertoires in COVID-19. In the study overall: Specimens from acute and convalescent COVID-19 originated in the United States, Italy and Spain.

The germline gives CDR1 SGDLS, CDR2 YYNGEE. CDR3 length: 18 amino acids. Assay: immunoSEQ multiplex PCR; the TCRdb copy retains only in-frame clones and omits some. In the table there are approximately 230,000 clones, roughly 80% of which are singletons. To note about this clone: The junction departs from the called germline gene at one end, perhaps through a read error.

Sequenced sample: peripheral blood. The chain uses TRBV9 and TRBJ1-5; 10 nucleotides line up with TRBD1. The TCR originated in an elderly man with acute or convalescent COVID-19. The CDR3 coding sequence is TGTGCCAGCAGCGGACGCCAAAGGGACAGGGGAAGCAGTCAGCCCCAGCATTTT. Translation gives CASSGRQRDRGSSQPQHF. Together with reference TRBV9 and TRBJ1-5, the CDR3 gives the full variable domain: DSGVTQTPKHLITATGQRVTLRCSPRSGDLSVYWYQQSLDQGLQFLIQYYNGEERAKGNILERFSAQQFPDLHSELNLSSLELGDSALYFCASSGRQRDRGSSQPQHFGDGTRLSIL.